The rows below give T cell receptor beta chains drawn from one sample of a study of T cell responses to AZD1222 COVID-19 vaccine. Sequencing used immunoSEQ multiplex PCR; TCRdb keeps in-frame clones, though not all of them. The table records some 120,000 clones, 70% to 90% of them present only once. The sequencing here drew on peripheral blood, taken on day 0 of AZD1222 vaccination. The receptors here all came from an adult in good health. Each CDR3 is given with its conserved first and last residue. Each record gives: D gene, clone size, J gene, CDR3 length, V gene, CDR3 protein, CDR3 DNA. The D gene is left open where the match is weak. The size entry is marked missing in some rows and otherwise reads once, few, many or a size class.

D gene: -
clone size: -
J gene: TRBJ1-1
CDR3 length: 15
V gene: TRBV7-2
CDR3 protein: CASSLVGRPNTEAFF
CDR3 DNA: TGTGCCAGCAGCTTAGTAGGCCGGCCGAACACTGAAGCTTTCTTT

D gene: -
clone size: -
J gene: TRBJ2-1
CDR3 length: 15
V gene: TRBV6-2/TRBV6-3
CDR3 protein: CASSSYSGTYNEQFF
CDR3 DNA: TGTGCCAGCAGTTCATATTCGGGAACCTACAATGAGCAGTTCTTC

D gene: TRBD1
clone size: -
J gene: TRBJ2-2
CDR3 length: 14
V gene: TRBV6-4
CDR3 protein: CASSPGTDTGELFF
CDR3 DNA: TGTGCCAGCAGTCCCGGGACAGACACCGGGGAGCTGTTTTTT

D gene: TRBD1
clone size: -
J gene: TRBJ2-7
CDR3 length: 16
V gene: TRBV11-2
CDR3 protein: CASSLGVQGARYEQYF
CDR3 DNA: TGTGCCAGCAGCTTAGGGGTACAGGGGGCGAGGTACGAGCAGTACTTC

D gene: TRBD1
clone size: -
J gene: TRBJ1-5
CDR3 length: 15
V gene: TRBV28
CDR3 protein: CASSYPDRSNQPQHF
CDR3 DNA: TGTGCCAGCAGTTACCCGGACAGGAGCAATCAGCCCCAGCATTTT

D gene: TRBD2
clone size: -
J gene: TRBJ2-7
CDR3 length: 19
V gene: TRBV6-2/TRBV6-3
CDR3 protein: CASSYSLRLASGVPYEQYF
CDR3 DNA: TGTGCCAGCAGTTACTCGTTGAGACTGGCTAGCGGGGTTCCATACGAGCAGTACTTC

D gene: -
clone size: -
J gene: TRBJ2-7
CDR3 length: 15
V gene: TRBV19
CDR3 protein: CATGGTGVPSYEQYF
CDR3 DNA: TGTGCCACGGGGGGTACAGGGGTCCCCTCCTACGAGCAGTACTTC

D gene: -
clone size: once
J gene: TRBJ2-1
CDR3 length: 12
V gene: TRBV6-5
CDR3 protein: CASSSLSREQFF
CDR3 DNA: TGTGCCAGCAGTTCGCTATCCAGAGAGCAGTTCTTC

D gene: -
clone size: -
J gene: TRBJ2-5
CDR3 length: 14
V gene: TRBV9
CDR3 protein: CASSRDSFQETQYF
CDR3 DNA: TGTGCCAGCAGCCGTGACAGTTTCCAAGAGACCCAGTACTTC

D gene: -
clone size: -
J gene: TRBJ1-2
CDR3 length: 14
V gene: TRBV29-1
CDR3 protein: CSATSSTANYGYTF
CDR3 DNA: TGCAGCGCGACATCCTCGACAGCTAACTATGGCTACACCTTC

D gene: -
clone size: -
J gene: TRBJ1-5
CDR3 length: 13
V gene: TRBV30
CDR3 protein: CAWAGNSNQPQHF
CDR3 DNA: TGTGCCTGGGCAGGGAATAGCAATCAGCCCCAGCATTTT